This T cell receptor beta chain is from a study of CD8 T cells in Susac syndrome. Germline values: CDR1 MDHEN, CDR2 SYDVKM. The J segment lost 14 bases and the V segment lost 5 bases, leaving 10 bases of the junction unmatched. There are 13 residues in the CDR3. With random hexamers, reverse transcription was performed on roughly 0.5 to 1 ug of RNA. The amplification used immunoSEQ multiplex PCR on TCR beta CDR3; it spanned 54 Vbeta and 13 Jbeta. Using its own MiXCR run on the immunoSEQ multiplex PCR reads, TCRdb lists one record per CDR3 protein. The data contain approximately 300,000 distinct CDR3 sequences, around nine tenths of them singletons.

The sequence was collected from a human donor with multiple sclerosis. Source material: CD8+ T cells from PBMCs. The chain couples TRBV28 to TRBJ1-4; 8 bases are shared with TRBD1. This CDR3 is CASSLGQGDSLFF. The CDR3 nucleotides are TGTGCCAGCAGTCTCGGACAGGGCGATTCGCTGTTTTTT.